Below, 26 T cell receptor beta chains from the same sample are listed, as sequenced in a study of blood T cell repertoires in COVID-19. Clones were read by immunoSEQ multiplex PCR, and TCRdb kept only the in-frame ones, dropping some. The table records 110,000 or so clones, about 88% of them present only once. The sample taken for sequencing was peripheral blood. Receptors were obtained from a woman aged 70-85 years who had recovered from COVID-19.

The count of this clone is one. The V and J genes are TRBV5-6 and TRBJ2-5; TRBD1 matches 9 bases. CDR3 length: 13 amino acids. CDR1 and CDR2 (germline): SGHDT, YYEEEE. J gave up 4 bases and V 3 bases, and 1 base lay outside the gene matches. CDR3: CASSWDRVETQYF. The CDR3 coding sequence is TGTGCCAGCAGCTGGGACAGGGTAGAGACCCAGTACTTC. Combining the CDR3 with reference TRBV5-6 and TRBJ2-5 gives the whole variable domain DAGVTQSPTHLIKTRGQQVTLRCSPKSGHDTVSWYQQALGQGPQFIFQYYEEEERQRGNFPDRFSGHQFPNYSSELNVNALLLGDSALYLCASSWDRVETQYFGPGTRLLVL.

The chain uses TRBV20-1 and TRBJ2-1; D may be TRBD2 (6 bases). CDR3 size: 11 residues. Germline CDR1 is DFQATT and CDR2 is SNEGSKA (reference sequence). The ends were cut back, 2 bases at V and 9 bases at J, with 8 bases in the middle. The CDR3 DNA reads as TGCAGTGCTAGACAGGAGGGTGAGCAGTTCTTC. Translation: CSARQEGEQFF.

V and J are TRBV7-2 and TRBJ2-7; TRBD2 matches at 9 bases. Germline V gene sequence: CDR1 SGHTA, CDR2 FQGNSA. The CDR3 is 15 residues long. Germline trimming cut 1 base from V and 3 bases from J; bases unmatched to any gene: 4. CDR3 bases: TGTGCCAGCAGCTTAGGGGCTAGCGGGAACTACGAGCAGTACTTC. Its translation is CASSLGASGNYEQYF. Full variable domain (missing parts from reference TRBV7-2 and TRBJ2-7): GAGVSQSPSNKVTEKGKDVELRCDPISGHTALYWYRQSLGQGLEFLIYFQGNSAPDKSGLPSDRFSAERTGGSVSTLTIQRTQQEDSAVYLCASSLGASGNYEQYFGPGTRLTVT.

This chain uses TRBV30 with TRBJ1-1; 9 positions match TRBD1. This CDR3 is built from 13 residues. Germline V gene data show CDR1 as GTSNPN and CDR2 as SVGIG (reference sequence). The junction had 5 bases not matched to a gene; V was cut back by 4 bases and J by 5 bases. This CDR3 reads CAWNRGQGTEAFF. CDR3 nucleotides: TGTGCCTGGAACCGGGGACAGGGAACTGAAGCTTTCTTT.

J is TRBJ2-1 and V is TRBV7-3; tentatively, D is TRBD2 (5 bases). Trimming took 5 bases from V and 6 from J, leaving 17 bases between them. Germline lookup yields CDR1 SGHTA and CDR2 FQGTGA. The CDR3 contains 15 residues. The CDR3 DNA follows: TGTGCCAGCAGCCCCCGGGCTGGCGGGTCCAATGAGCAGTTCTTC. It codes for CASSPRAGGSNEQFF.

This clone was observed once. The rearrangement uses TRBV15 and TRBJ1-1; D is perhaps TRBD1 (6 bases). V gave up 2 bases and J gave up 3 bases, with 13 bases separating them. This CDR3 is built from 15 residues. Per the germline V gene, CDR1 is LNHNV and CDR2 is YYDKDF (reference sequence). The CDR3 sequence is CATSRTQGRDTEAFF. The CDR3 DNA follows: TGTGCCACCAGCAGAACACAGGGAAGGGACACTGAAGCTTTCTTT.

This clone was detected only once. The chain carries TRBV6-5 and TRBJ1-3, with D tentatively TRBD1 (6 bases). V lost 5 bases, J lost 7 bases, and 6 bases lay in between. CDR3 length equals 11 residues. Germline V CDR1 and CDR2: MNHEY, SVGAGI. The chain's CDR3 is CASSTGNTIYF. In DNA form, the CDR3 reads TGTGCCAGCAGTACAGGGAACACCATATATTTT.

V and J are TRBV4-3 and TRBJ2-5; D might be TRBD2 (5 bases). Trimming stripped 0 bases from V and 5 bases from J, with 13 bases between. Germline CDR1 reads LGHNA; CDR2 reads YSLEER. This CDR3 is built from 15 residues. The CDR3 DNA reads as TGCGCCAGCAGCCAAGACTCGGGTTTAGCGGAGACCCAGTACTTC. Its translation is CASSQDSGLAETQYF.

The rearrangement links TRBV10-3 to TRBJ2-7; 9 bases map to TRBD1. The CDR3 is 15 residues long. Germline V lookup: CDR1 ENHRY, CDR2 SYGVKD. V dropped 2 bases and J dropped 4; count of bases not matched to a gene: 6. The chain's CDR3 is CAISEPGTGSYEQYF. The CDR3 nucleotides read TGTGCCATCAGTGAGCCCGGGACAGGGTCTTACGAGCAGTACTTC.

The J gene is TRBJ1-1, the V gene TRBV29-1, with TRBD1 matching over 7 bases. The trim removed 6 bases at V and 4 bases at J, leaving 2 bases unmatched. CDR3 length: 11 amino acids. From germline, CDR1 is SQVTM and CDR2 ANQGSEA. CDR3 region: CSVTGSTEAFF. The CDR3 nucleotides are TGCAGCGTGACAGGGAGCACTGAAGCTTTCTTT.

This rearrangement joins TRBV28 to TRBJ2-7, with 10 nucleotides matching TRBD2. Germline V gives CDR1 MDHEN, CDR2 SYDVKM. The CDR3 covers 15 residues. The J segment lost 1 base and the V segment lost 4 bases, leaving 4 bases of the junction unmatched. The DNA of the CDR3 is TGTGCCAGCAGTTCCCTAGCGGGGGCGTCCTACGAGCAGTACTTC. It specifies CASSSLAGASYEQYF.

This clone has just one count. This rearrangement joins TRBV7-6 to TRBJ1-1, with TRBD1 matching over 8 bases. There are 13 residues in the CDR3. Germline CDR1 and CDR2: SGHVS and FNYEAQ. The V gene end was trimmed by 4 bases and the J gene end by 4 bases; junction bases not matched to a gene: 2. The CDR3 here is CASSSQGATEAFF. In DNA form, the CDR3 reads TGTGCCAGCAGCTCCCAGGGGGCCACTGAAGCTTTCTTT. Looking up the rest from reference TRBV7-6 and TRBJ1-1 gives the full variable domain: GAGVSQSPRYKVTKRGQDVALRCDPISGHVSLYWYRQALGQGPEFLTYFNYEAQQDKSGLPNDRFSAERPEGSISTLTIQRTEQRDSAMYRCASSSQGATEAFFGQGTRLTVV.

This clone came up once. The chain couples TRBV30 to TRBJ1-1; D is uncertain. This CDR3 is 13 amino acids long. Per the germline V gene, CDR1 is GTSNPN and CDR2 is SVGIG (reference sequence). Trimming cost V 3 bases and J 4 bases, with 12 bases left between them. CDR3 loop: CAWSLEGGTEAFF. The CDR3 DNA reads as TGTGCCTGGAGCCTGGAGGGAGGCACTGAAGCTTTCTTT.

Here the CDR3 reads CASSPGQGELEQYF. The CDR3 DNA reads as TGTGCCAGCTCACCGGGACAGGGGGAGCTCGAGCAGTACTTC. V usage is TRBV18 and J usage is TRBJ2-7; 11 bases fit TRBD1. Germline CDR1 reads KGHSH; CDR2 reads LQKENI. J gave up 6 bases and V 3 bases, and 4 bases lay outside the gene matches. The CDR3 totals 14 residues. Full variable domain (rest looked up from reference TRBV18 and TRBJ2-7): NAGVMQNPRHLVRRRGQEARLRCSPMKGHSHVYWYRQLPEEGLKFMVYLQKENIIDESGMPKERFSAEFPKEGPSILRIQQVVRGDSAAYFCASSPGQGELEQYFGPGTRLTVT.

The genes are TRBV6-5 and TRBJ2-3; D gene ambiguous. This CDR3 comprises 16 residues. Trimming pared 2 bases from V and 0 bases from J, leaving 12 bases between. Germline CDR1 MNHEY, CDR2 SVGAGI. The CDR3 is CASSYAGPYSTDTQYF. CDR3 nucleotide sequence: TGTGCCAGCAGTTACGCAGGTCCCTATAGCACAGATACGCAGTATTTT.

This clone occurred once. The CDR3 nucleotides read TGTGCCAGCAGTTTCCTAGGGGGCACGGGGGACTATGGCTACACCTTC. Translation: CASSFLGGTGDYGYTF. V and J are TRBV28 and TRBJ1-2, with 7 bases matching TRBD1. The CDR3 loop spans 16 amino acids. The J segment lost 3 bases and the V segment lost 3 bases, leaving 10 bases of the junction unmatched. Per the germline V gene, CDR1 is MDHEN and CDR2 is SYDVKM.

The chain is built from TRBV18 and TRBJ1-4; tentative D call: TRBD1 (5 bases). The V end lost 3 bases, the J end lost 5 bases, and 16 bases lay between the germline ends. Per germline, CDR1 KGHSH and CDR2 LQKENI. CDR3 length: 16 residues. CDR3 DNA: TGTGCCAGCTCACCCCAGGGTTTGGTCCCAAATGAAAAACTGTTTTTT. Protein sequence: CASSPQGLVPNEKLFF. The variable domain in full, completed from reference TRBV18 and TRBJ1-4, reads NAGVMQNPRHLVRRRGQEARLRCSPMKGHSHVYWYRQLPEEGLKFMVYLQKENIIDESGMPKERFSAEFPKEGPSILRIQQVVRGDSAAYFCASSPQGLVPNEKLFFGSGTQLSVL.

The chain is built from TRBV5-1 and TRBJ2-1, with TRBD2 as a possible D gene (6 bases). The CDR3 extends over 17 amino acids. Germline V gives CDR1 SGHRS, CDR2 YFSETQ. The germline V and J ends were trimmed by 2 bases and 6 bases, with 21 bases remaining between them. The CDR3 DNA reads TGCGCCAGCAGCTTCGCTTGGGCACACCCGGGGGTCAATGAGCAGTTCTTC. This sequence encodes CASSFAWAHPGVNEQFF.

This clone was seen a single time. The V and J genes are TRBV6-5 and TRBJ2-7, with TRBD2 matching 7 bases. Germline V lookup: CDR1 MNHEY, CDR2 SVGAGI. The CDR3 has 14 residues. V dropped 10 bases and J dropped 4; count of bases not matched to a gene: 13. CDR3 DNA: TGTGCCACCACCCTCGGGAGGCCACCTTACGAGCAGTACTTC. Residues: CATTLGRPPYEQYF.

The chain couples TRBV12-3 or TRBV12-4 to TRBJ1-1; no definite D call. This CDR3 region has 13 residues. The V gene lost 6 bases and the J gene lost 1 base, with 9 bases spanning the gap. DNA for the CDR3: TGTGCCAGCAGCCCGAGACAGAACACTGAAGCTTTCTTT. Translation gives CASSPRQNTEAFF.

CDR3 nucleotide sequence: TGTGCCAGCAGCTTAGTTTTAGGACAGGGGGGGTCCGAGCAGTACTTC. Its translation is CASSLVLGQGGSEQYF. The chain combines TRBV11-2 with TRBJ2-7, with TRBD1 matching 10 bases. The CDR3 length is 16 residues. V lost 1 base, J lost 6 bases, and 9 bases stayed unmatched. Germline CDR1 SGHAT, CDR2 FQNNGV.

The rearrangement joins TRBV7-9 to TRBJ1-1, with D perhaps TRBD1 (5 bases). V lost 6 bases, J lost 1 base, and 12 bases lay in between. CDR1 and CDR2 from the germline V gene are SEHNR and FQNEAQ (reference sequence). The CDR3 spans 14 residues. The DNA for the CDR3 is TGTGCCAGCAGTTCGAGGAGGGGGAACACTGAAGCTTTCTTT. Amino acids: CASSSRRGNTEAFF.

This clone was seen more than once but under ten times. The chain joins TRBV18 to TRBJ2-5; 9 bases line up with TRBD1. CDR3 length equals 16 residues. Germline V gene data show CDR1 as KGHSH and CDR2 as LQKENI. Trimming removed 3 bases from V and 4 bases from J; junction bases left unmatched: 9. The CDR3 sequence is CASSPGQGKGGETQYF. DNA for the CDR3: TGTGCCAGCTCACCCGGACAGGGGAAGGGGGGAGAGACCCAGTACTTC.

V is TRBV6-4 and J is TRBJ2-1; the match to TRBD1 covers 8 bases. The CDR3 sequence is 16 residues long. Looked up from germline, CDR1 is MRHNA and CDR2 is SNTAGT. The V segment lost 5 bases and the J segment 7 bases; nucleotides outside the gene matches: 13. CDR3 in amino acids: CASSWAPGQVWNEQFF. Written as DNA, the CDR3 is TGTGCCAGCAGTTGGGCCCCGGGACAGGTTTGGAATGAGCAGTTCTTC.

This chain connects TRBV5-8 to TRBJ1-4, with D possibly matching TRBD1 (6 bases). There are 16 residues in the CDR3. Trimming shortened V by 3 bases and J by 0 bases, and 12 bases separated the two germline ends. The germline V gene has CDR1 SGHTS and CDR2 YDEGEE. The CDR3 sequence is CASSSGHSATNEKLFF. The CDR3, as DNA: TGTGCCAGCAGCTCGGGACATAGTGCAACTAATGAAAAACTGTTTTTT.

The chain couples TRBV7-2 to TRBJ2-7; 13 bases fit TRBD2. Germline V CDR1 and CDR2: SGHTA, FQGNSA. V lost 5 bases to trimming and J lost 3 bases; unmatched junction nucleotides: 7. The CDR3 sequence is 16 residues long. The CDR3 sequence is CASSPTRTSGGYEQYF. CDR3 DNA sequence: TGTGCCAGCAGCCCCACTCGGACTAGCGGGGGCTACGAGCAGTACTTC.